A selection of T cell receptor beta chains follows, all from one sample in a study of blood T cell repertoires in COVID-19. Data came from immunoSEQ multiplex PCR; TCRdb stores just in-frame clones and leaves some out. The table lists around 270,000 clones, around nine tenths of them singletons, with more than 4.5% in the top ten. The sample taken for sequencing was peripheral blood. The source is a woman in her sixties or seventies with COVID-19, enrolled during active disease. Both conserved end residues are trimmed from each CDR3. Clone size is stated in some rows and not others, as once, few, many or a class when expanded.

CDR3aa	abundance	v_gene	len	j_gene
ASSLEGYSEAF	.	TRBV11-3	11	TRBJ1-1
SASITGGHKGQY	.	TRBV20-1	12	TRBJ2-7
ASTRVSASTGELF	.	TRBV7-9	13	TRBJ2-2
ASSFGTGNSGANVLT	.	TRBV27	15	TRBJ2-6
ASSQDGRAWETQY	.	TRBV4-3	13	TRBJ2-5
SAGEGQTDYGYT	.	TRBV29-1	12	TRBJ1-2
ASSLSWTGLTEAF	.	TRBV27	13	TRBJ1-1
ASSLGADNSPLH	.	TRBV6-5	12	TRBJ1-6
ASSTAGSSTDTQY	.	TRBV5-4	13	TRBJ2-3
ASSSPGGRTEAF	.	TRBV6-5	12	TRBJ1-1
ASSFVADNTGELF	few	TRBV28	13	TRBJ2-2
ASSIRGLAGGLYEQY	.	TRBV19	15	TRBJ2-7
AISEGSGSSGEQF	.	TRBV10-3	13	TRBJ2-1
ASSTLGGPRAQY	.	TRBV9	12	TRBJ2-3
ATSSDLSAGNSYEQY	.	TRBV15	15	TRBJ2-7
ASSLYRGAGYT	.	TRBV11-2	11	TRBJ1-2
ATSRDSWGNGLSSNYGYT	.	TRBV15	18	TRBJ1-2
ASSPRESNQPQH	.	TRBV18	12	TRBJ1-5
ASSPTGGQETQY	.	TRBV9	12	TRBJ2-5
ASSWTTGTNEKLF	.	TRBV5-1	13	TRBJ1-4
ASSLFQGFVAGNTIY	few	TRBV5-5	15	TRBJ1-3
ASSYSMGAGTYGYT	.	TRBV6-5	14	TRBJ1-2
ASSGENPDTQY	.	TRBV9	11	TRBJ2-3
ASSSPGQGGETQY	.	TRBV11-1	13	TRBJ2-5
ASSLAGMNTEAF	.	TRBV7-3	12	TRBJ1-1
ASRRGAWDEQY	few	TRBV12-3/TRBV12-4	11	TRBJ2-7
ASRGLAGSTDTQY	.	TRBV27	13	TRBJ2-3
ASMRGPNTEAF	.	TRBV19	11	TRBJ1-1
ATSRPGGNEQF	.	TRBV15	11	TRBJ2-1
AWSSFNQPQH	.	TRBV30	10	TRBJ1-5
ASSLGDRGSPLH	.	TRBV7-3	12	TRBJ1-6
ATSPTRGRGYSYNEQF	.	TRBV24-1	16	TRBJ2-1
ASSLRLAGFRSNEQF	few	TRBV7-9	15	TRBJ2-1
ATSRSGGGGETQY	.	TRBV15	13	TRBJ2-5
ASSLGGTDTQY	.	TRBV18	11	TRBJ2-3
ASSFLADREQY	once	TRBV7-3	11	TRBJ2-7
ATSRAGVPSYEQY	few	TRBV15	13	TRBJ2-7
ASSPGEATDTQY	.	TRBV6-2/TRBV6-3	12	TRBJ2-3
ASSYSLAGVQF	.	TRBV6-2/TRBV6-3	11	TRBJ2-1
ATSGGLASTDTQY	once	TRBV24-1	13	TRBJ2-3
ASSLGTGGGYT	.	TRBV12-3/TRBV12-4	11	TRBJ1-2